These 17 T cell receptor beta chains were sequenced from one sample in a study of control samples from healthy donors and cancer patients. Using immunoSEQ multiplex PCR, the repertoire was profiled, and TCRdb retains in-frame clones only, with some absent. The sample has 190,000 or so clones; 85% to 95% are singletons. Sequencing input: blood. The receptors were gathered from a man aged 18 to 30 in good health.

V usage is TRBV18 and J usage is TRBJ2-7; D remains unclear. Looked up from germline, CDR1 is KGHSH and CDR2 is LQKENI. The CDR3 covers 14 residues. The germline V and J ends were trimmed by 3 bases and 0 bases, with 9 bases remaining between them. The CDR3 DNA reads TGTGCCAGCTCACCCGACAAAAGCTCCTACGAGCAGTACTTC. This codes for CASSPDKSSYEQYF.

The chain joins TRBV19 to TRBJ1-1, with 9 positions matching TRBD1. The CDR3 is made up of 16 amino acids. The V gene end was trimmed by 7 bases and the J gene end by 0 bases; junction bases not matched to a gene: 9. Per germline, CDR1 LNHDA and CDR2 SQIVND (reference sequence). DNA for the CDR3: TGTGCCAGTATGCCCCTGGGACAGGGTTTGAACACTGAAGCTTTCTTT. It yields the protein CASMPLGQGLNTEAFF.

The genes are TRBV2 and TRBJ1-1, with D tentatively TRBD1 (5 bases). Looked up from germline, CDR1 is SNHLY and CDR2 is FYNNEI. The length of the CDR3 is 16 residues. The ends were cut back, 4 bases at V and 5 bases at J, with 20 bases in the middle. The CDR3 reads CASSVYGGGTTTEAFF. The CDR3 nucleotides are TGTGCCAGCAGTGTTTACGGGGGGGGAACCACAACTGAAGCTTTCTTT.

This clone was recorded only once. The J gene is TRBJ1-5, the V gene TRBV28; TRBD1 aligns across 8 bases. The CDR3 has 14 residues. CDR1 MDHEN and CDR2 SYDVKM come from the germline V gene. The V and J ends lost 3 bases and 2 bases, in that order; junction bases with no gene match: 0. The CDR3 DNA reads TGTGCCAGCAGTTTGACAGGGGGCAATCAGCCCCAGCATTTT. Amino acids: CASSLTGGNQPQHF.

CDR3 coding DNA: TGTGCCAGCGACCGAGGGGGCTCGGAGACTGAAGCTTTCTTT. The encoded protein is CASDRGGSETEAFF. The chain has TRBV6-5 and TRBJ1-1, with 7 nucleotides matching TRBD1. With V trimmed by 8 bases and J by 5 bases, 11 bases remained unmatched. The V gene's germline CDR1 is MNHEY and CDR2 SVGAGI. The CDR3 covers 14 residues.

This clone appeared a single time. The chain combines TRBV9 with TRBJ2-3; 9 nucleotides agree with TRBD2. CDR3 length equals 16 residues. From germline, CDR1 is SGDLS and CDR2 YYNGEE. The V and J ends lost 1 base and 2 bases, in that order; junction bases with no gene match: 5. DNA of the CDR3: TGTGCCAGCAGCGTATCAAGCGGGGGGTACACAGATACGCAGTATTTT. Its protein product is CASSVSSGGYTDTQYF. Using reference TRBV9 and TRBJ2-3 for the parts outside the CDR3, the full variable domain is DSGVTQTPKHLITATGQRVTLRCSPRSGDLSVYWYQQSLDQGLQFLIQYYNGEERAKGNILERFSAQQFPDLHSELNLSSLELGDSALYFCASSVSSGGYTDTQYFGPGTRLTVL.

The rearrangement uses TRBV4-2 and TRBJ1-1; D remains unclear. In germline, CDR1 is LGHNA, CDR2 YNFKEQ. Trimming left V 1 base short and J 5 bases short, with 8 bases between. CDR3 length equals 13 residues. The CDR3 bases are TGTGCCAGCAGCCAAGGACCGCGGACTGAAGCTTTCTTT. The encoded protein is CASSQGPRTEAFF.

This clone has a single count. This chain connects TRBV29-1 to TRBJ2-5; D tentatively fits TRBD1 or TRBD2 (5 bases each). Trimming took 2 bases from V and 5 from J, leaving 15 bases between them. This CDR3 has 14 residues. CDR1 SQVTM and CDR2 ANQGSEA come from the germline V gene. CDR3 in DNA: TGCAGCGTTGAACAGTGGGGCGGCGGGGAGACCCAGTACTTC. The encoded protein is CSVEQWGGGETQYF.

This chain connects TRBV4-2 to TRBJ2-2; no firm D call. The CDR3 contains 18 residues. Germline V gene lookup returns CDR1 LGHNA and CDR2 YNFKEQ. Trimming left V 0 bases short and J 1 base short, with 15 bases between. Written as DNA, the CDR3 is TGTGCCAGCAGCCAAGATATCTCCTCCCCGAGGAACACCGGGGAGCTGTTTTTT. This codes for CASSQDISSPRNTGELFF.

The chain has TRBV2 and TRBJ1-1, with D perhaps TRBD1 (5 bases). The CDR3 length is 13 residues. With 4 bases removed from V and 4 bases from J, the gap between germline ends came to 10 bases. From germline, CDR1 is SNHLY and CDR2 FYNNEI. The CDR3 protein is CASSGQGGTEAFF. The CDR3 DNA reads TGTGCCAGCAGTGGGCAGGGAGGCACTGAAGCTTTCTTT. Using reference TRBV2 and TRBJ1-1 for the parts outside the CDR3, the full variable domain is EPEVTQTPSHQVTQMGQEVILRCVPISNHLYFYWYRQILGQKVEFLVSFYNNEISEKSEIFDDQFSVERPDGSNFTLKIRSTKLEDSAMYFCASSGQGGTEAFFGQGTRLTVV.

The chain joins TRBV5-1 to TRBJ2-7; D remains unclear. Trimming shortened V by 4 bases and J by 3 bases, and 11 bases separated the two germline ends. Germline V gene data show CDR1 as SGHRS and CDR2 as YFSETQ. The CDR3 extends over 13 amino acids. The CDR3 DNA sequence: TGCGCCAGCAGCATAGGACGTCTCTACGAGCAGTACTTC. It yields the protein CASSIGRLYEQYF.

The chain recombines TRBV6-1 with TRBJ1-2; D possibly corresponds to TRBD1 (5 bases). Trimming removed 1 base from V and 14 bases from J, with 11 bases in between. This CDR3 is built from 11 residues. The V gene's germline CDR1 is MNHNS and CDR2 SASEGT. The CDR3 protein is CASSEGGPATF. CDR3 DNA sequence: TGTGCCAGCAGTGAAGGGGGCCCGGCGACCTTC.

The genes are TRBV2 and TRBJ2-7; 9 bases agree with TRBD1. Germline V CDR1 and CDR2: SNHLY, FYNNEI. The CDR3 is 15 amino acids. V lost 5 bases and J lost 6; bases outside the gene matches: 11. CDR3 sequence reads: CASSRQTGGSIEQYF. CDR3 coding DNA: TGTGCCAGCAGTAGACAGACAGGGGGGTCGATCGAGCAGTACTTC.

The V call is TRBV7-7, the J call TRBJ2-3; 7 bases fit TRBD1. The V segment lost 2 bases and the J segment 3 bases; nucleotides outside the gene matches: 5. This CDR3 is 15 amino acids long. Germline V gene sequence: CDR1 SSHAT, CDR2 FNYEAQ (reference sequence). The CDR3 DNA is TGTGCCAGCAGCTTAAACAGGGGTGAGACAGATACGCAGTATTTT. Its protein product is CASSLNRGETDTQYF.

V usage is TRBV9 and J usage is TRBJ2-7; D is tentatively TRBD1 or TRBD2 (6 bases each). Trimming stripped 4 bases from V and 5 bases from J, with 16 bases between. The germline V gene encodes CDR1 SGDLS and CDR2 YYNGEE. The CDR3 consists of 14 residues. The CDR3 DNA reads TGTGCCAGCAGCCTAAGGGGGGAATCGGACGAGCAGTACTTC. This translates into CASSLRGESDEQYF.

The chain has TRBV24-1 and TRBJ1-4; 7 bases line up with TRBD1. The junction had 7 bases not matched to a gene; V was cut back by 1 base and J by 0 bases. This CDR3 comprises 18 residues. Per germline, CDR1 KGHDR and CDR2 SFDVKD. The CDR3 nucleotides read TGTGCCACCAGTGATTTTCCGAGACAGGGCACAACTAATGAAAAACTGTTTTTT. Amino acid sequence: CATSDFPRQGTTNEKLFF.

The CDR3 loop reads CASSHIAGGTDTQYF. In DNA form, the CDR3 reads TGTGCCAGCAGCCATATAGCGGGGGGCACAGATACGCAGTATTTT. The V call is TRBV3-1 (or the pseudogene TRBV3-2), the J call TRBJ2-3; 9 nucleotides line up with TRBD2. Germline trimming cut 3 bases from V and 1 base from J; bases unmatched to any gene: 2. The germline CDR1 and CDR2 sequences are LGHDT and YNNKEL (reference sequence). CDR3 size: 15 residues.